The 20 T cell receptor beta chains below were found in one sample sequenced in a study of tumor-infiltrating lymphocytes in primary liver carcinoma. Starting from approximately 500 ng of total RNA, TCR beta cDNA was produced with a primer in the constant region. The TCR beta library was amplified through three nested multiplex PCR rounds in a modified ARM-PCR procedure. Primers for the first two PCR rounds were TRBV1-TRBV30 forward primers and a C-beta reverse primer (roughly 10 cycles per round). TCRdb re-analysed the multiplex PCR reads in MiXCR, keeping a single row per CDR3 protein. The table records approximately 340,000 distinct CDR3 sequences, 65% of them present only once. The authors took blood RNA from unsorted whole blood and also extracted germline DNA. Source material: peripheral blood. These receptors all stem from a man in his forties with primary liver carcinoma and hepatitis B virus infection.

This clonotype was recorded once. A read error may explain this, as a much larger clone is one base away. This chain links TRBV4-1 with TRBJ2-5, with TRBD2 matching 7 bases. There are 15 residues in the CDR3. V was clipped by 4 bases and J by 5 bases; unmatched bases: 10. Germline V gives CDR1 MGHRA, CDR2 YSYEKL. The CDR3 sequence is CASSPSWTRIETQYF. CDR3 nucleotide sequence: TGCGCCAGCAGCCCCTCCTGGACTAGGATTGAGACCCAGTACTTC.

This clonotype is medium-sized in the sample. This chain links TRBV11-1 with TRBJ2-2; 7 bases map to TRBD1. V lost 5 bases to trimming and J lost 6 bases; unmatched junction nucleotides: 21. Germline assignment: CDR1 SGHAT and CDR2 FQDESV (reference sequence). This CDR3 is built from 19 residues. CDR3 bases: TGTGCCAGCAGCCCCCTCTCACAGGGGACAACAGGCTCCGCCGGGGAGCTGTTTTTT. As protein: CASSPLSQGTTGSAGELFF.

Points on this clonotype: This could be a read error, since a much larger clone is one nucleotide away. The chain uses TRBV6-2 or TRBV6-3 and TRBJ2-2; no definite D call. V was pared by 4 bases and J by 5 bases, with 17 bases between. The CDR3 has 16 amino acids. CDR1 MNHEY and CDR2 SVGEGT come from the germline V gene. The DNA for the CDR3 is TGTGCCAGCAGTTGCTCGACCCAAATTCGGACCGGGGAGCTGTTTTTT. It codes for CASSCSTQIRTGELFF.

This clonotype occurred many times. The V gene is TRBV10-3, the J gene TRBJ2-1; 9 nucleotides agree with TRBD1. V lost 3 bases to trimming and J lost 7 bases; unmatched junction nucleotides: 4. This CDR3 has 14 residues. Germline values: CDR1 ENHRY, CDR2 SYGVKD. CDR3 sequence reads: CAISDPGQGNEQFF. The DNA for the CDR3 is TGTGCCATCAGTGATCCGGGACAGGGAAATGAGCAGTTCTTC.

This clonotype was seen at least ten times. V gene TRBV6-1 combines with J gene TRBJ2-3; D gene ambiguous. Per the germline V gene, CDR1 is MNHNS and CDR2 is SASEGT. V was cut by 2 bases and J by 2 bases, with 17 bases left in between. The CDR3 is 17 residues long. As DNA, the CDR3 is TGTGCCAGCAGTGAAAGTCATCCGGGCCAGTACACAGATACGCAGTATTTT. Residues: CASSESHPGQYTDTQYF.

The gene calls are TRBV11-1 and TRBJ2-1, with 7 nucleotides matching TRBD2. Germline V lookup: CDR1 SGHAT, CDR2 FQDESV (reference sequence). With V trimmed by 7 bases and J by 6 bases, 15 bases remained unmatched. The CDR3 totals 16 residues. In nucleotides, the CDR3 is TGTGCCAGCACAGAGACGACTAGCCCATGGCCCAATGAGCAGTTCTTC. It specifies CASTETTSPWPNEQFF.

In regard to this clonotype: The conserved closing phenylalanine or tryptophan is absent in this CDR3, likely reflecting a read error. The DNA of the CDR3 is TGTGCCAGCAGTCTTCTTGGCTGCGAGCAGTACTCC. This sequence encodes CASSLLGCEQYS. The chain links TRBV6-2 or TRBV6-3 to TRBJ2-7, with no clear D. V was pared by 5 bases and J by 6 bases, with 11 bases between. Germline V CDR1 and CDR2: MNHEY, SVGEGT. The length of the CDR3 is 12 residues.

There are many counts of this clonotype. Here the CDR3 reads CSGAGQGQETQYF. CDR3 DNA: TGCAGCGGTGCCGGACAGGGTCAAGAGACCCAGTACTTC. The chain combines TRBV29-1 with TRBJ2-5; 8 positions agree with TRBD1. The junction had 6 bases not matched to a gene; V was cut back by 7 bases and J by 2 bases. Germline assignment: CDR1 SQVTM and CDR2 ANQGSEA. CDR3 length: 13 amino acids.

A remark on this clonotype: This could be a read error, since a much larger clone is one nucleotide away. This chain joins TRBV4-3 and TRBJ2-3; the D is unclear. Per the germline V gene, CDR1 is LGHNA and CDR2 is YSLEER. The CDR3 loop spans 15 amino acids. The CDR3 bases are TGCGCCAGAAGCCAAAGGTTCCGATTTGCAGATACGCAGTATTTT. This sequence encodes CARSQRFRFADTQYF.

Only a few counts were recorded for this clonotype. The V call is TRBV5-1, the J call TRBJ1-2, with D perhaps matching TRBD1 (5 bases). CDR3 length: 14 amino acids. Germline lookup yields CDR1 SGHRS and CDR2 YFSETQ. With 0 bases removed from V and 3 bases from J, the gap between germline ends came to 9 bases. In nucleotides, the CDR3 is TGCGCCAGCAGCTTGGCCACGGGGGACTATGGCTACACCTTC. It specifies CASSLATGDYGYTF.

Ten or more counts support this clonotype. The rearrangement uses TRBV11-3 and TRBJ2-7; possible D gene TRBD2, 6 bases. V lost 1 base to trimming and J lost 1 base, with 11 bases between them. CDR1 is SGHNT, CDR2 YENEEA, per germline. The CDR3 contains 15 residues. CDR3 nucleotide sequence: TGTGCCAGCAGCTTAGTTTCGGGGGAATCCTACGAGCAGTACTTC. It codes for CASSLVSGESYEQYF.

This clonotype is a singleton in its sample. The chain has TRBV6-2 or TRBV6-3 and TRBJ2-1, with D tentatively TRBD2 (5 bases). Germline loops: CDR1 MNHEY, CDR2 SVGEGT. The CDR3 consists of 17 residues. Deletions cut 6 bases from V and 4 bases from J, with 22 bases between. CDR3 region: CASRRTIRRTLYNEQFF. The DNA for the CDR3 is TGTGCCAGCAGACGAACTATCAGGAGGACTCTTTACAATGAGCAGTTCTTC.

The chain has TRBV28 and TRBJ2-2; 8 bases agree with TRBD2. Germline V gene data show CDR1 as MDHEN and CDR2 as SYDVKM. V trimming: 9 bases; J trimming: 9 bases; junction bases outside the gene matches: 18. This CDR3 contains 16 residues. In DNA, the CDR3 is TGTGCCAGTAGTGACGCAGCCAGCGGGGGATATTGGGAGCTGTTTTTT. Translating it yields CASSDAASGGYWELFF. The full variable domain, rest sourced from reference TRBV28 and TRBJ2-2, is DVKVTQSSRYLVKRTGEKVFLECVQDMDHENMFWYRQDPGLGLRLIYFSYDVKMKEKGDIPEGYSVSREKKERFSLILESASTNQTSMYLCASSDAASGGYWELFFGEGSRLTVL.

The sample holds one count of this clonotype. The rearrangement joins TRBV5-6 to TRBJ2-1; D may match TRBD1 or TRBD2 (5 bases each). The CDR3 length is 13 residues. Germline V gene data show CDR1 as SGHDT and CDR2 as YYEEEE. V was cut by 1 base and J by 15 bases, with 17 bases left in between. The DNA for the CDR3 is TGTGCCAGCAGCTTGTTTAGGGACCCATTGGGGTTCTTC. This encodes CASSLFRDPLGFF.

The genes are TRBV30 and TRBJ1-4, with D unresolved. The CDR3 sequence is 13 residues long. Per the germline V gene, CDR1 is GTSNPN and CDR2 is SVGIG (reference sequence). V was cut by 1 base and J by 6 bases, with 9 bases left in between. The CDR3 DNA sequence: TGTGCCTGGAGTGGGACCAGGCATGAAAAACTGTTTTTT. This encodes CAWSGTRHEKLFF.

For this clonotype: Likely a read error: the CDR3 ends without its conserved phenylalanine or tryptophan. As DNA, the CDR3 is TGTGCCTGCAGCAGAAGTCCGCAAGAGACCCAGTACATC. Translation: CACSRSPQETQYI. The chain recombines TRBV11-2 with TRBJ2-5; D is ambiguous. CDR1 is SGHAT, CDR2 FQNNGV, per germline. This CDR3 is built from 13 residues.

Note on this clonotype: This may stem from a read error, because a much larger clone lies one nucleotide away. The chain links TRBV6-6 to TRBJ2-7; 9 nucleotides match TRBD1. Per the germline V gene, CDR1 is MNHNY and CDR2 is SVGAGI (reference sequence). J lost 3 bases, V lost 10 bases, and 28 bases had no gene match. This CDR3 spans 20 amino acids. The CDR3 nucleotides read TGTGCCACCACGAAAATAGGGGGGGCGCTCGGCGGGACAGGGCTCTACGAGCAGTACTTC. Its translation: CATTKIGGALGGTGLYEQYF.

The J gene is TRBJ2-1, the V gene TRBV7-9; TRBD2 might be the D (5 bases). Trimming stripped 0 bases from V and 9 bases from J, with 6 bases between. Germline CDR1 and CDR2: SEHNR and FQNEAQ (reference sequence). CDR3 length: 12 residues. The CDR3 sequence: CASSLASGEQFF. The CDR3 DNA is TGTGCCAGCAGCTTAGCCAGCGGTGAGCAGTTCTTC.

As concerns this clonotype: Because the CDR3 is missing its conserved closing phenylalanine or tryptophan, this is likely a read error. The chain carries TRBV12-3 or TRBV12-4 and TRBJ2-1; no firm D call. The ends were cut back, 8 bases at V and 4 bases at J, with 12 bases in the middle. This CDR3 region has 13 residues. CDR3 nucleotide sequence: TGTGCCAGCGGCTTAGCTGCATACAATGAGCAGTTCCTC. It is translated as CASGLAAYNEQFL.

A remark on this clonotype: Germline and junction disagree at one end, which may indicate a read error. The chain is built from TRBV11-2 and TRBJ2-1, with D perhaps TRBD2 (5 bases). The germline V gene encodes CDR1 SGHAT and CDR2 FQNNGV. The CDR3 is 13 amino acids. The CDR3 protein is CAGSLMAINEGFF. The CDR3 DNA follows: TGTGCCGGCAGCTTAATGGCTATCAATGAGGGGTTCTTC.